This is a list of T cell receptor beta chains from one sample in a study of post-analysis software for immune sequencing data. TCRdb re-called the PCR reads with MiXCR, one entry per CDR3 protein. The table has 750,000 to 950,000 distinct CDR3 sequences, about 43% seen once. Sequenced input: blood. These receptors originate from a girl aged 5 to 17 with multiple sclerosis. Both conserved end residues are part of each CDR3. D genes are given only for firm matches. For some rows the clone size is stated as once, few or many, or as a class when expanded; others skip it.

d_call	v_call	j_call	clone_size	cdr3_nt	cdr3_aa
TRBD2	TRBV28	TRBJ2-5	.	TGTGCCAGCAGTCAGCGGGAGAGTCGGGAGACCCAGTACTTC	CASSQRESRETQYF
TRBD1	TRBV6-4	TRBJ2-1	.	TGTGCCAGCAGCGAAGACAGGGAAGGTGAGCAGTTCTTC	CASSEDREGEQFF
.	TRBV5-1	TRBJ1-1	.	TGCGCCAGCAGCTTGGACGCCGCGAACACTGAAGCTTTCTTT	CASSLDAANTEAFF
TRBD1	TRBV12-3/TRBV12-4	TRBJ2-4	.	TGTGCCAGCAGTTTCCCCTTCGGGACAGGGAAAAACATTCAGTACTTC	CASSFPFGTGKNIQYF
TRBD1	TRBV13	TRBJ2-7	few	TGTGCCAGCAGCCAAGGACAGGGGAGTCCCTACGAGCAGTACTTC	CASSQGQGSPYEQYF
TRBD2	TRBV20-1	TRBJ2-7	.	TGCAGTGCTAGACCTTCGGGGGGCTCCTACGAGCAGTACTTC	CSARPSGGSYEQYF
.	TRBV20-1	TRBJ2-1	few	TGCAGTGCTAGACTCGACCATGAGCAGTTCTTC	CSARLDHEQFF
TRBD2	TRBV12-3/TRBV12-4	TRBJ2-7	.	TGTGCCAGCAGCCCCAGGACTAGCGGGAGGGTGGAGCAGTACTTC	CASSPRTSGRVEQYF
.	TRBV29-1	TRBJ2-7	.	TGCAGCGTTCTCAGGGGAACCTACGAGCAGTACTTC	CSVLRGTYEQYF
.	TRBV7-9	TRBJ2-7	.	TGTGCCAGCAGCCCGGGACATGCCCCTTGGGAGCAGTACTTC	CASSPGHAPWEQYF
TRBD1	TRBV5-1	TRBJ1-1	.	TGCGCCAGCAGCTTGGACAGGGGAGCATACACTGAAGCTTTCTTT	CASSLDRGAYTEAFF
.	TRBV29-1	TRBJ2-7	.	TGCGGCGTTATCAGCGTGGGGTCTTACGAGCAGTACTTC	CGVISVGSYEQYF
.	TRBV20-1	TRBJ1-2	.	TGCAGTGCTAGAGAGGGCGGTGGCTACACCTTC	CSAREGGGYTF
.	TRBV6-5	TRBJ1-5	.	TGTGCCAGCAGTTTGGCAGGGAATAGCAATCAGCCCCAGCATTTT	CASSLAGNSNQPQHF
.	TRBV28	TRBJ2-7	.	TGTGCCAGCAGTGTAACAGGCCTGTCCTACGAGCAGTACTTC	CASSVTGLSYEQYF
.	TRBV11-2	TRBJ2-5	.	TGTGCCAGCAGCTTTAGCCCGGGAGAGACCCAGTACTTC	CASSFSPGETQYF
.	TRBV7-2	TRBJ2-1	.	TGTGCCAGCAGCTTTGAGCATAGGACCTACAATGAGCAGTTCTTC	CASSFEHRTYNEQFF
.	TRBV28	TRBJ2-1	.	TGTGCCAGCAGGGGCAGGCCGGGGGATGAGCAGTTCTTC	CASRGRPGDEQFF
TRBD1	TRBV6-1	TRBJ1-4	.	TGTGCCAGCAGTGATAAATTGGGACAGCCAGCAACTAATGAAAAACTGTTTTTT	CASSDKLGQPATNEKLFF
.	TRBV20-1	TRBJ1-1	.	TGCAGCCCCGCTGGGCACACTGAAGCTTTCTTT	CSPAGHTEAFF
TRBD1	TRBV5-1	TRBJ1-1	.	TGCGCCAGCAGCATCTTGACAGGGGGGAACACTGAAGCTTTCTTT	CASSILTGGNTEAFF
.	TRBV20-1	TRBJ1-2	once	TGCAGTGCTAGAGATGACAGCAACTATGGCTACACCTTC	CSARDDSNYGYTF
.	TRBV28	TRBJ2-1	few	TGTGCCAGCATAATCCACGTGGGGGACGGCTCCTACAATGAGCAGTTCTTC	CASIIHVGDGSYNEQFF
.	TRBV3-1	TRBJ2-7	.	TGTGCCAGCAGCCTCGACGTCGAGCAGTACTTC	CASSLDVEQYF
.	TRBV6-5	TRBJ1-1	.	TGTGCCAGCAGCCCCACTGGACAGGAAGCTTTCTTT	CASSPTGQEAFF
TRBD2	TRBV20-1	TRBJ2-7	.	TGCAGTGCTAGGGCGGGACTAGCGGGTTCCTACGAGCAGTACTTC	CSARAGLAGSYEQYF
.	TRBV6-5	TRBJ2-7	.	TGTGCCAGCAGATGGGGCAGGGGCGAGCAGTACTTC	CASRWGRGEQYF
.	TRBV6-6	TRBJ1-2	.	TGTGCCAGCAGTCCCGGTGTGGGTTTTGGCTACACCTTC	CASSPGVGFGYTF
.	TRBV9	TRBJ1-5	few	TGTGCCAGCAGCGCCGGTGGGGATTATAGCAATCAGCCCCAGCATTTT	CASSAGGDYSNQPQHF
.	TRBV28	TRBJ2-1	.	TGTGCCTCGAACAGGGCGGCATCCTACAATGAGCAGTTCTTC	CASNRAASYNEQFF
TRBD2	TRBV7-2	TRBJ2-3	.	TGTGCCAGCAGCCCTAGGCCGAGACTAGCGGGAGTCACAGATACGCAGTATTTT	CASSPRPRLAGVTDTQYF
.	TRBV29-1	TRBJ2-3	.	TGCAGCGTTGTCGTCCCGGCAGATACGCAGTATTTT	CSVVVPADTQYF
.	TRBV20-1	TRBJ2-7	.	TGCAGTGCTAGAGATCGTACCAGCCCCTACGAGCAGTACTTC	CSARDRTSPYEQYF
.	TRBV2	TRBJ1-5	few	TGTGCCACCGTTGTCCCTGGGGAAAATCAGCCCCAGCATTTT	CATVVPGENQPQHF
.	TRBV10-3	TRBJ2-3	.	TGTGCCATCAGTACTCAGGGGAGTGAGGATACGCAGTATTTT	CAISTQGSEDTQYF
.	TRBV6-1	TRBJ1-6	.	TGTGCCAGCAGTGAAGAGGTTTCACCCCTCCACTTT	CASSEEVSPLHF
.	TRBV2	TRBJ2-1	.	TGTGCCAGCAGTGAAGCGCTTCGGAGTTCAAATGAGCAGTTCTTC	CASSEALRSSNEQFF
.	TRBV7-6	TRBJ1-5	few	TGTGCCAGCAGCGCGGACAGAAGCAATCAGCCCCAGCATTTT	CASSADRSNQPQHF
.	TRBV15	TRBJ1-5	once	TGTGCCACCAGCAGAGCCCAGGGAGGGGGGCAGCCCCAGCATTTT	CATSRAQGGGQPQHF
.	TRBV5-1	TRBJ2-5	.	TGCGCCAGCAGCCCAATCGGACACATCCAAGAGACCCAGTACTTC	CASSPIGHIQETQYF
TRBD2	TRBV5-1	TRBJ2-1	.	TGCGCCAGCAGCTTCGGGACTAGCGGGAGTCCACCTCACAATGAGCAGTTCTTC	CASSFGTSGSPPHNEQFF
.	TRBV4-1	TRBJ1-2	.	TGCGCCAGCAGCCAAGATTACGAGGGAAGGGGAAACTATGGCTACACCTTC	CASSQDYEGRGNYGYTF
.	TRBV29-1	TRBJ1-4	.	TGCAGCGTTTCAGCAGATAATGAAAAACTGTTTTTT	CSVSADNEKLFF
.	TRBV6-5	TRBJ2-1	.	TGTGCCAGCAGTTACGGCGAAGTGTCAAATGAGCAGTTCTTC	CASSYGEVSNEQFF
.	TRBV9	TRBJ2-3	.	TGTGCCAGCAGCCCCGGGGCCACCACGTGGGGCACAGATACGCAGTATTTT	CASSPGATTWGTDTQYF
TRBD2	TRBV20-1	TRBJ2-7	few	TGCAGTGCTAGTTCCGGGACTAGCGGCTACGAGCAGTACTTC	CSASSGTSGYEQYF
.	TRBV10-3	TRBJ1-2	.	TGTGCCATCAGTGCCTCCCATGGCTACACCTTC	CAISASHGYTF
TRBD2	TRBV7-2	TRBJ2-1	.	TGTGCCAGCAGCTTCAACCGACTAGCGGGAGGCTACAATGAGCAGTTCTTC	CASSFNRLAGGYNEQFF
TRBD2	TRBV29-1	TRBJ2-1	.	TGCAGCGAACTAGCGGGAATAACGGATGAGCAGTTCTTC	CSELAGITDEQFF
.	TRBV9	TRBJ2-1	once	TGTGCCAGCAGCGTGGGGACCCGGTGGGACGATGAGCAGTTCTTC	CASSVGTRWDDEQFF